These T cell receptor beta chains were read from a single sample in a study of T cell responses to AZD1222 COVID-19 vaccine. TCRdb's table, derived via immunoSEQ multiplex PCR, lists solely in-frame clones and lacks some. The sample holds 83,000 or so clones, around 86% seen once. The sample consisted of peripheral blood, taken on day 0 of AZD1222 vaccination. The receptor source for this set is an adult in good health. CDR3s include the opening cysteine and the closing phenylalanine or tryptophan. A D gene is named only where the DNA matches it firmly. A row's size may be missing; if present it is once, few, many or a size class.

J gene	D gene	clone size	CDR3 length	V gene	CDR3 DNA	CDR3 protein
TRBJ2-2	TRBD1	.	15	TRBV18	TGTGCCAGCTCACCTGGACAGGGGAGGACCGGGGAGTTGTTTTTT	CASSPGQGRTGELFF
TRBJ1-3	.	few	14	TRBV2	TGTGCCAGCAGTGAAGGGACACCTGGAAACACCATATATTTT	CASSEGTPGNTIYF
TRBJ1-5	.	.	13	TRBV5-1	TGCGCCAGCAGCTTAGGGGGGGGGCAGCCCCAGCATTTT	CASSLGGGQPQHF
TRBJ2-5	.	.	16	TRBV6-1	TGTGCCAGCAGTGAAGCGAGGTGGGCAGAACCAGAGACCCAGTACTTC	CASSEARWAEPETQYF
TRBJ1-4	.	.	16	TRBV19	TGTGCCAGTAGTCTTGGGACGGCCTACGTTAATGAAAAACTGTTTTTT	CASSLGTAYVNEKLFF
TRBJ1-2	TRBD1	few	13	TRBV30	TGTGCCTGGAGTGACAGGGGAAGAAGGGGCTACACCTTC	CAWSDRGRRGYTF
TRBJ1-1	.	.	13	TRBV5-1	TGCGCCAGCAGCTTGGACAGGAACACTGAAGCTTTCTTT	CASSLDRNTEAFF
TRBJ2-1	.	.	14	TRBV15	TGTGCCACCAGCAGAGTGGGAAGACTCCCGGAGCAGTTCTTC	CATSRVGRLPEQFF
TRBJ2-2	.	.	18	TRBV27	TGTGCCAGCAGTTTTACCGATGGGGGGCTGGGAAACACCGGGGAGCTGTTTTTT	CASSFTDGGLGNTGELFF
TRBJ1-1	.	.	15	TRBV5-6	TGTGCCAGCAGCTTGGCAGGGGATTTGATATCGTCAGCTTTCTTT	CASSLAGDLISSAFF
TRBJ2-5	TRBD2	.	14	TRBV6-5	TGTGCCAGCAGTTACCGGACTAGTCAAGAGACCCAGTACTTC	CASSYRTSQETQYF
TRBJ1-1	.	.	15	TRBV5-1	TGCGCCAGCAGCTTTCCGGGGGGAAAAGGTACTGAAGCTTTCTTT	CASSFPGGKGTEAFF
TRBJ1-6	.	.	13	TRBV14	TGTGCCAGCAGCGGACAGACGAATTCACCCCTCCACTTT	CASSGQTNSPLHF
TRBJ1-2	.	.	15	TRBV6-1	TGTGCCAGCAGTGAACTTAATTCAGGAAAGTATGGCTACACCTTC	CASSELNSGKYGYTF
TRBJ1-6	TRBD1	.	15	TRBV28	TGTGCCAGCAGTCCACCGACAGGGGATTATTCACCCCTCCACTTT	CASSPPTGDYSPLHF
TRBJ1-1	TRBD1	.	17	TRBV4-1	TGCGCCAGCTCGAGCAGGGACAGGGCGGTTATGAACACTGAAGCTTTCTTT	CASSSRDRAVMNTEAFF
TRBJ1-1	TRBD1	.	14	TRBV5-4	TGTGCCAGCAGCCGGACAGGGGGCGTCACTGAAGCTTTCTTT	CASSRTGGVTEAFF
TRBJ2-7	.	.	15	TRBV5-4	TGTGCCAGCAGCTTCCTCGGGACCGACGTCTACGAGCAGTACTTC	CASSFLGTDVYEQYF
TRBJ2-1	TRBD1	.	15	TRBV7-2	TGTGCCAGCAGCTCAGGGGGCGGATCCTACAATGAGCAGTTCTTC	CASSSGGGSYNEQFF
TRBJ2-2	.	.	13	TRBV7-2	TGTGCCAGCAGCCCCCCCCGAGCCGGGGAGCTGTTTTTT	CASSPPRAGELFF
TRBJ2-5	.	.	13	TRBV5-4	TGTGCCAGCAGCTTGGAGGCAGCTGAGACCCAGTACTTC	CASSLEAAETQYF
TRBJ2-7	.	.	15	TRBV7-2	TGTGCCAGCAGCCTTCACTCAGGATCCCCCTACGAGCAGTACTTC	CASSLHSGSPYEQYF
TRBJ1-3	.	.	15	TRBV28	TGTGCCAGCAAGCCTCAGGGAGTCGCTGGAAACACCATATATTTT	CASKPQGVAGNTIYF
TRBJ2-6	.	few	16	TRBV5-1	TGCGCCAGCAGCCTAAACGTCGGTTCTGGGGCCAACGTCCTGACTTTC	CASSLNVGSGANVLTF
TRBJ2-2	TRBD2	.	16	TRBV7-2	TGTGCCAGCAGCCAAGTGGTAGCGGGGAACACCGGGGAGCTGTTTTTT	CASSQVVAGNTGELFF
TRBJ1-5	.	.	16	TRBV19	TGTGCCAGTGATACAGGGCAGGAGTACGGCAATCAGCCCCAGCATTTT	CASDTGQEYGNQPQHF
TRBJ1-1	TRBD1	.	14	TRBV11-1	TGTGCCAGCAGCTTGGCAGGGGGCCCAACTGAAGCTTTCTTT	CASSLAGGPTEAFF